This T cell receptor beta chain is from a study of T cells in Graves' hyperthyroidism and ophthalmopathy. Diagnoses were established using clinical symptoms, serum thyroxine and TRAb, thyroid ultrasound and orbital computed tomography. Per the germline V gene, CDR1 is DFQATT and CDR2 is SNEGSKA (reference sequence). V shed 3 bases and J shed 5 bases, with 23 bases lying between them. The CDR3 has 16 residues. This clonotype was found many times. From RNA transcripts, TCR beta CDR3 regions were amplified. The study used the HTBI primer set for a first-round RT-PCR of the TCR CDR3. TCRdb reprocessed the multiplex PCR reads with MiXCR, giving one entry per CDR3 protein. Among 650,000 to 850,000 distinct CDR3 sequences listed, 18% were seen once.

The origin of this receptor is a woman between 45 and 65 years old with Graves' hyperthyroidism that later progressed to Graves' ophthalmopathy. The rearrangement joins TRBV20-1 to TRBJ2-7; D is perhaps TRBD1 (5 bases). The material sequenced was blood. Here the CDR3 DNA reads TGCAGTGCTAGGGAAGGGGCCAGCAGTGTCTTGGACGAGCAGTACTTC. It codes for CSAREGASSVLDEQYF.